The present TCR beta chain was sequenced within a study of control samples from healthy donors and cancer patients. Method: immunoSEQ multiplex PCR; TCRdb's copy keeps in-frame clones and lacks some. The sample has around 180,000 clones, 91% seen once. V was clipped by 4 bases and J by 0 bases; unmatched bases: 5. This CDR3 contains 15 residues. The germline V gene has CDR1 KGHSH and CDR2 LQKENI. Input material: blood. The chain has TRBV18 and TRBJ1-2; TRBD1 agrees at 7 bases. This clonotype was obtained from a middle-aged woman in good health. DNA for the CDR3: TGTGCCAGCTCACAGACAGGGACCTCTAACTATGGCTACACCTTC. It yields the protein CASSQTGTSNYGYTF.